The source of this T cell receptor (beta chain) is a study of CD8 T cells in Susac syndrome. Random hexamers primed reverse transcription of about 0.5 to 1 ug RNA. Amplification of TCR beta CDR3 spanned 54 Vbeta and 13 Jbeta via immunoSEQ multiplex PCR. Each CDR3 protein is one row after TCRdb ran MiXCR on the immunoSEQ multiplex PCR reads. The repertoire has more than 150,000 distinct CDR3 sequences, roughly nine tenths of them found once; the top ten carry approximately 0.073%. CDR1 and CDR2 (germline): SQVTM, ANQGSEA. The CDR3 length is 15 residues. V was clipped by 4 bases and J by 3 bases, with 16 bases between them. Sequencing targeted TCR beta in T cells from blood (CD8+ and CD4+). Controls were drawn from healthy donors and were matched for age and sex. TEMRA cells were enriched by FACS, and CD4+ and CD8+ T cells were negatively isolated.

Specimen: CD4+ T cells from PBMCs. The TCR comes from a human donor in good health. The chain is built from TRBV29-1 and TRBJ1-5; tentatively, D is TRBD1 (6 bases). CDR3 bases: TGCAGCGTTGCGGATGGACAGACCCACAATCAGCCCCAGCATTTT. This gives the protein CSVADGQTHNQPQHF.